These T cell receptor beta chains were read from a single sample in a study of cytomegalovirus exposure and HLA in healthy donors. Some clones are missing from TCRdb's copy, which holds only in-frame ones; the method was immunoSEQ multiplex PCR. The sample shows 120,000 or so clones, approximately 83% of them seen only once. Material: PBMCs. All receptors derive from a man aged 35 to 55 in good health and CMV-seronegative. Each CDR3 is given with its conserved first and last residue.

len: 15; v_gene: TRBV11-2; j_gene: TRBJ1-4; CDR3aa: CASSNQGGTNEKLFF
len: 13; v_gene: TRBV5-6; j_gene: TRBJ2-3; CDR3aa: CASSYWGADTQYF
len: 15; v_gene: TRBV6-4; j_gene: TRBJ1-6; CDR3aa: CASSDGGRGGSPLHF
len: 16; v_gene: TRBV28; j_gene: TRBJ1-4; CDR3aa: CASSPRQGINNEKLFF
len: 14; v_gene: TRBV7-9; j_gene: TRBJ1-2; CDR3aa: CASSRDLRSYGYTF
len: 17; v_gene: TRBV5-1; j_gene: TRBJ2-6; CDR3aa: CASSGQGTLSEANVLTF
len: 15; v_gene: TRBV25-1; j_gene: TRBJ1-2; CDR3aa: CASSEGGLPNYGYTF
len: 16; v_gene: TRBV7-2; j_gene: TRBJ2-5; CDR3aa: CASSFRVAGGQETQYF
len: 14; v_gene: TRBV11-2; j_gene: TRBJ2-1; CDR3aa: CASRASGGSDEQFF
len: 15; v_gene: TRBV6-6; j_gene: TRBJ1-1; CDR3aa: CASSPQRGHGAEAFF
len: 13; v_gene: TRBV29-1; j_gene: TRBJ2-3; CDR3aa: CSFGQVRTDTQYF
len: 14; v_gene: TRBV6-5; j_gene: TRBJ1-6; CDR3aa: CASSSRQRDSPLHF
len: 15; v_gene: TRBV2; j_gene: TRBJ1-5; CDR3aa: CASRGGQTDNQPQHF
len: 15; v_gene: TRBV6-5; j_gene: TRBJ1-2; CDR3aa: CASSSPRVSSYGYTF
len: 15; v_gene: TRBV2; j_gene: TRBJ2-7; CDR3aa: CASRRDRGQSYEQYF
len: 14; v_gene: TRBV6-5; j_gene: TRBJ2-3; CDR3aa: CASSYSGLGDTQYF
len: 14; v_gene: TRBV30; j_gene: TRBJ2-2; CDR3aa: CAWSARGNTGELFF
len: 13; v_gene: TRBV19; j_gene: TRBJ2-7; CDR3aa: CASSPDGPGEQYF
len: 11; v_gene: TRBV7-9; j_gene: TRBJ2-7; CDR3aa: CASTAGGEQYF
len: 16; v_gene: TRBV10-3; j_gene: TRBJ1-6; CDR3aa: CAISESGGSGGSPLHF
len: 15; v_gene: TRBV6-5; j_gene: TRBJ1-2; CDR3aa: CASSYSHSNNYGYTF
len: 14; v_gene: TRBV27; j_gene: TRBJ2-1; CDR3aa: CASSLTEQYNEQFF
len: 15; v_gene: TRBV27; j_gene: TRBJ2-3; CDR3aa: CASSVAGGITDTQYF
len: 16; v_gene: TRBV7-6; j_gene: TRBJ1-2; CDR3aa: CASSLHGTGGDHGYTF
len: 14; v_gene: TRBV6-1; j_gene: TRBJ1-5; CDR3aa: CASSENTSNQPQHF
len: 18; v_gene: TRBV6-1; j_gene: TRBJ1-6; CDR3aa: CASSEDGRGLFGNSPLHF
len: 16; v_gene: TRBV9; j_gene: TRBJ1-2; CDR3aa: CASSTQESGFNYGYTF
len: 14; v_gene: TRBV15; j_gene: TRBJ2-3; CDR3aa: CATSSTNRAHTQYF
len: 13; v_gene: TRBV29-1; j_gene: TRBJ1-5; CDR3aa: CSVAYSSNQPQHF
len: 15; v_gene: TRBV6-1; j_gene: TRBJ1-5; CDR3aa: CAGSEDPTSNQPQHF
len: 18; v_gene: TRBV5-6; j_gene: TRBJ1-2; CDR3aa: CASSLPPGQAQTLYGYTF
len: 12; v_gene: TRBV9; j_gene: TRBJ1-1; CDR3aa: CASSPLHTEAFF
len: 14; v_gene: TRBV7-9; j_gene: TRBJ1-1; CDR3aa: CAAFEIGVNTEAFF
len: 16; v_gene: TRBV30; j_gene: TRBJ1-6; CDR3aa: CAWRSAGGSYNSPLHF
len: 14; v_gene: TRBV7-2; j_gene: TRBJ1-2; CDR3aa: CASSRGTNNYGYTF
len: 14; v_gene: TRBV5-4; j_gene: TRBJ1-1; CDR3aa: CASSLDRENTEAFF
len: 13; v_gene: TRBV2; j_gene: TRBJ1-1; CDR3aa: CASSEQANTEAFF
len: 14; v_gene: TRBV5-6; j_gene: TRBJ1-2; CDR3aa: CASSLVQGRNGYTF
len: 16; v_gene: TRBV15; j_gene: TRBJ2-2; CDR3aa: CATSRRRDIDTGELFF
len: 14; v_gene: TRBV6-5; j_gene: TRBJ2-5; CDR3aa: CASKESPQRETQYF
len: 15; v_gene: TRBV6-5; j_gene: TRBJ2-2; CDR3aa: CASKGDPSTTGELFF
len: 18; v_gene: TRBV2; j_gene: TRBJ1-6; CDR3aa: CASSTRTGRVSYNSPLHF
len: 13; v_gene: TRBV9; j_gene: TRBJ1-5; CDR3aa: CASSGRPNQPQHF
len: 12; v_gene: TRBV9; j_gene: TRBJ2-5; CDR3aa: CASSPDQETQYF
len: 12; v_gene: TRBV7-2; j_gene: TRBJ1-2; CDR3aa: CASSLAPSGYTF
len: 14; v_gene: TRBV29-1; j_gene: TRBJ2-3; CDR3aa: CSVDVRTGGVTQYF
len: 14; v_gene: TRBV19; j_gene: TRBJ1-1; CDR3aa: CASRSLGGNTEAFF
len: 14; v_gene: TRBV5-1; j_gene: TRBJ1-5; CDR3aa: CASSPGTDGQPQHF
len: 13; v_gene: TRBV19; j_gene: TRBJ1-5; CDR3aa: CASSSRVNQPQHF